These 24 T cell receptor beta chains were all obtained from the same sample, sequenced in a study of memory CD4+ T cells and cytomegalovirus serostatus. Profiling relied on immunoSEQ multiplex PCR, and the TCRdb table lists in-frame clones only, not all of them. This table holds just over 25,000 clones, roughly 76% found once. The sort gate was single viable CD3+CD4+CD8-CD45RO+ cells for memory CD4+ T cells. Sample: memory CD4+ T cells from blood. The receptors were sampled from an adult in good health and CMV-seronegative.

The chain links TRBV6-1 to TRBJ2-1; the D is unclear. Germline CDR1 and CDR2: MNHNS and SASEGT. V gave up 2 bases and J gave up 7 bases, with 9 bases separating them. The CDR3 is 13 amino acids. Here the CDR3 reads CASSEPGRNEQFF. The CDR3 DNA follows: TGTGCCAGCAGTGAACCTGGACGAAATGAGCAGTTCTTC.

The chain links TRBV28 to TRBJ2-3; the match to TRBD1 covers 7 bases. This CDR3 has 14 amino acids. Germline CDR1 reads MDHEN; CDR2 reads SYDVKM. Trimming cost V 5 bases and J 9 bases; bases outside gene matches: 11. The CDR3 DNA follows: TGTGCCAGCAGTCCCGACAGGGCTCCTAGGACGCAGTATTTT. It codes for CASSPDRAPRTQYF.

The gene calls are TRBV19 and TRBJ1-3, with a possible D match to TRBD1 (5 bases). The CDR3 loop spans 14 amino acids. Germline CDR1 and CDR2: LNHDA and SQIVND (reference sequence). V was shortened by 10 bases and J by 6 bases, with 19 bases between the two germline ends. CDR3: CATNSRDRTNTIYF. DNA of the CDR3: TGTGCCACTAACTCGCGGGACCGAACAAACACCATATATTTT. Looking up the rest from reference TRBV19 and TRBJ1-3 gives the full variable domain: DGGITQSPKYLFRKEGQNVTLSCEQNLNHDAMYWYRQDPGQGLRLIYYSQIVNDFQKGDIAEGYSVSREKKESFPLTVTSAQKNPTAFYLCATNSRDRTNTIYFGEGSWLTVV.

The chain carries TRBV9 and TRBJ1-2; D unresolved. Germline V gives CDR1 SGDLS, CDR2 YYNGEE. Trimming shortened V by 0 bases and J by 5 bases, and 14 bases separated the two germline ends. The CDR3 loop spans 15 amino acids. CDR3 bases: TGTGCCAGCAGCGTAGTGGATTTTGGAGGGTATGGCTACACCTTC. Its protein is CASSVVDFGGYGYTF. Full variable domain (missing parts from reference TRBV9 and TRBJ1-2): DSGVTQTPKHLITATGQRVTLRCSPRSGDLSVYWYQQSLDQGLQFLIQYYNGEERAKGNILERFSAQQFPDLHSELNLSSLELGDSALYFCASSVVDFGGYGYTFGSGTRLTVV.

This clone came up a few times. The CDR3 DNA sequence: TGTGCCAGCAGTTACTCGAGTGTCAGCGGAAACTACGAGCAGTACTTC. Amino acid sequence: CASSYSSVSGNYEQYF. The chain is built from TRBV6-5 and TRBJ2-7; D perhaps matches TRBD2 (5 bases). The CDR3 length is 16 residues. The germline CDR1 and CDR2 sequences are MNHEY and SVGAGI. V lost 0 bases to trimming and J lost 3 bases, with 15 bases between them.

V gene TRBV7-9 combines with J gene TRBJ2-7; a weak D match, TRBD2 (6 bases). Trimming removed 5 bases from V and 2 bases from J, with 7 bases in between. CDR1 and CDR2 from the germline V gene are SEHNR and FQNEAQ (reference sequence). The length of the CDR3 is 12 residues. For the CDR3, the DNA is TGTGCCAGCAGCCGGGAGACCTACGAGCAGTACTTC. Protein product: CASSRETYEQYF. The variable domain in full, completed from reference TRBV7-9 and TRBJ2-7, reads DTGVSQNPRHKITKRGQNVTFRCDPISEHNRLYWYRQTLGQGPEFLTYFQNEAQLEKSRLLSDRFSAERPKGSFSTLEIQRTEQGDSAMYLCASSRETYEQYFGPGTRLTVT.

V gene TRBV28 combines with J gene TRBJ2-7; weak D call: TRBD2 (6 bases). The CDR3 length is 13 residues. With 6 bases removed from V and 2 bases from J, the gap between germline ends came to 11 bases. From germline, CDR1 is MDHEN and CDR2 SYDVKM. The CDR3 region is CASRTPGAYEQYF. The CDR3 region has the DNA TGTGCCAGCAGAACTCCGGGGGCCTACGAGCAGTACTTC. The full variable domain, in which reference TRBV28 and TRBJ2-7 provide the parts outside the CDR3, is DVKVTQSSRYLVKRTGEKVFLECVQDMDHENMFWYRQDPGLGLRLIYFSYDVKMKEKGDIPEGYSVSREKKERFSLILESASTNQTSMYLCASRTPGAYEQYFGPGTRLTVT.

The chain uses TRBV10-3 and TRBJ2-1, with D uncertain. The CDR3 has 13 amino acids. Germline V gene lookup returns CDR1 ENHRY and CDR2 SYGVKD. With 6 bases removed from V and 8 bases from J, the gap between germline ends came to 14 bases. CDR3 bases: TGTGCCATCAGAGCCCAGCACAATGATGAGCAGTTCTTC. It codes for CAIRAQHNDEQFF.

This clone was seen more than once but under ten times. CDR3 amino acids: CSGRGSSGTEAFF. In DNA form, the CDR3 reads TGCAGCGGTAGGGGGTCCTCGGGCACTGAAGCTTTCTTT. The rearrangement uses TRBV29-1 and TRBJ1-1; the D gene is possibly TRBD1 (6 bases). Trimming removed 7 bases from V and 4 bases from J, with 16 bases in between. The length of the CDR3 is 13 residues. Per the germline V gene, CDR1 is SQVTM and CDR2 is ANQGSEA.

The chain couples TRBV9 to TRBJ1-1; D might be TRBD1 (6 bases). Germline CDR1 reads SGDLS; CDR2 reads YYNGEE. The CDR3 spans 14 residues. The V gene lost 0 bases and the J gene lost 3 bases, with 9 bases spanning the gap. CDR3 in amino acids: CASSVGGGHTEAFF. The CDR3 bases are TGTGCCAGCAGCGTAGGTGGGGGCCACACTGAAGCTTTCTTT.

The rearrangement joins TRBV10-1 to TRBJ2-4; D unresolved. CDR3 length: 15 residues. V dropped 9 bases and J dropped 1 base, with 16 bases sitting between them. Germline CDR1 and CDR2: WNHNN and SYGVQD (reference sequence). The CDR3 nucleotides read TGCGCCAGTCTGATGCAAACAAGGGCCAAAAACATTCAGTACTTC. This codes for CASLMQTRAKNIQYF.

The rearrangement links TRBV27 to TRBJ2-1; 7 nucleotides align to TRBD2. J lost 6 bases, V lost 3 bases, and 5 bases had no gene match. Germline CDR1 is MNHEY and CDR2 is SMNVEV (reference sequence). There are 14 residues in the CDR3. CDR3 sequence reads: CASSFETSLNEQFF. DNA of the CDR3: TGTGCCAGCAGTTTCGAGACTAGCCTCAATGAGCAGTTCTTC.

The chain is built from TRBV4-1 and TRBJ2-1; a possible D gene is TRBD2 (5 bases). CDR1 and CDR2 from the germline V gene are MGHRA and YSYEKL. This CDR3 comprises 16 residues. V was cut by 3 bases and J by 4 bases, with 16 bases left in between. CDR3 nucleotides: TGCGCCAGCAGCCAGGACCACGGACTGGGGTACAATGAGCAGTTCTTC. This gives the protein CASSQDHGLGYNEQFF.

V is TRBV5-8 and J is TRBJ1-5; 9 bases agree with TRBD1. The V gene's germline CDR1 is SGHTS and CDR2 YDEGEE. This CDR3 has 16 amino acids. J was trimmed by 1 base and V by 7 bases; bases with no gene match: 9. CDR3 protein: CASARGQGGSNQPQHF. DNA of the CDR3: TGTGCCAGCGCGCGGGGACAGGGAGGAAGCAATCAGCCCCAGCATTTT.

This CDR3 reads CASSSSGVGEFF. CDR3 DNA: TGTGCCAGCAGCTCCAGTGGCGTTGGGGAGTTCTTC. This sequence joins TRBV7-2 and TRBJ2-1, with unresolved D. The germline V and J ends were trimmed by 4 bases and 14 bases, with 15 bases remaining between them. Germline V lookup: CDR1 SGHTA, CDR2 FQGNSA. The CDR3 length is 12 residues.

This clone has just one count. The chain uses TRBV28 and TRBJ2-7, with unresolved D. This CDR3 contains 11 residues. Trimming took off 8 bases at V and 4 bases at J, with 9 bases between the two ends. The germline V gene encodes CDR1 MDHEN and CDR2 SYDVKM. CDR3 nucleotides: TGTGCCAGCTCAATCGGTTACGAGCAGTACTTC. The encoded protein is CASSIGYEQYF.

The chain uses TRBV6-1 and TRBJ2-1; tentatively, D is TRBD2 (5 bases). There are 12 residues in the CDR3. Germline CDR1 MNHNS, CDR2 SASEGT. V gave up 5 bases and J gave up 8 bases, with 10 bases separating them. The CDR3 here is CASSYGGDEQFF. In DNA, the CDR3 is TGTGCCAGCAGTTATGGAGGCGATGAGCAGTTCTTC.

The sample holds a few counts of this clone. The genes are TRBV7-8 and TRBJ1-5, with D perhaps TRBD1 (5 bases). The germline V and J ends were trimmed by 4 bases and 4 bases, with 14 bases remaining between them. Germline CDR1 and CDR2: SGHVS and FQNEAQ. The CDR3 loop spans 15 amino acids. CDR3 region: CASSSRDGQNQPQHF. For the CDR3, the DNA is TGTGCCAGCAGCTCCCGGGACGGCCAGAATCAGCCCCAGCATTTT.

This chain connects TRBV11-3 to TRBJ2-1; 8 bases line up with TRBD1. The length of the CDR3 is 13 residues. The J segment lost 8 bases and the V segment lost 5 bases, leaving 5 bases of the junction unmatched. Germline CDR1 SGHNT, CDR2 YENEEA. The CDR3 loop is CASSVGQGDEQFF. In DNA form, the CDR3 reads TGTGCCAGCAGCGTCGGACAGGGCGATGAGCAGTTCTTC.

The V and J genes are TRBV7-9 and TRBJ1-2; 7 positions agree with TRBD1. V was clipped by 5 bases and J by 4 bases; unmatched bases: 13. The CDR3 is made up of 16 amino acids. From germline, CDR1 is SEHNR and CDR2 FQNEAQ (reference sequence). In DNA, the CDR3 is TGTGCCAGCAGCGACGGATTCGAGGGGGCTGGCTATGGCTACACCTTC. It codes for CASSDGFEGAGYGYTF.

The rearrangement joins TRBV5-1 to TRBJ2-2, with 8 bases aligning to TRBD1. Trimming cost V 4 bases and J 7 bases; bases outside gene matches: 9. This CDR3 comprises 15 residues. The germline CDR1 and CDR2 sequences are SGHRS and YFSETQ. The CDR3 spells CASSLTGAPGGELFF. CDR3 nucleotides: TGCGCCAGCAGCCTGACAGGGGCCCCTGGCGGGGAGCTGTTTTTT.

The chain carries TRBV11-2 and TRBJ2-7; 8 bases align to TRBD1. Trimming cost V 5 bases and J 3 bases; bases outside gene matches: 9. The germline V gene has CDR1 SGHAT and CDR2 FQNNGV. This CDR3 spans 15 amino acids. CDR3 amino acids: CASSRAGTGYYEQYF. The CDR3 bases are TGTGCCAGCAGCCGTGCCGGGACAGGATACTACGAGCAGTACTTC.

The chain uses TRBV30 and TRBJ2-7, with 13 positions matching TRBD2. The V and J ends lost 4 bases and 6 bases, in that order; junction bases with no gene match: 15. The germline V gene encodes CDR1 GTSNPN and CDR2 SVGIG (reference sequence). The CDR3 is made up of 17 amino acids. The CDR3 coding sequence is TGTGCCTGGACCGCCGGGACTAGCGGGGCGGCATGGGCCGAGCAGTACTTC. Its translation: CAWTAGTSGAAWAEQYF.

This clone was seen more than once but under ten times. The chain employs TRBV29-1 and TRBJ2-5, with 9 bases fitting TRBD1. Losses at the gene ends were 7 bases for V and 5 bases for J; bases not matched to a gene: 5. This CDR3 is 12 amino acids long. Germline V gives CDR1 SQVTM, CDR2 ANQGSEA. The CDR3 spells CSGGQGSETQYF. CDR3 DNA sequence: TGCAGCGGAGGACAGGGGTCGGAGACCCAGTACTTC.